Listed below are T cell receptor beta chains from one sample, sequenced in a study of type 1 regulatory T cells. TCRdb ran MiXCR on the reads and lists one entry per CDR3 protein. The data show 15,000 to 20,000 distinct CDR3 sequences, more than 8.5% seen once. The sequenced sample consisted of CD4+ T cells, either the whole sample or a sorted fraction (not recorded which). Receptor source: a human donor in good health. CDR3s include the opening cysteine and the closing phenylalanine or tryptophan. The order of the fields is V gene, clone size, D gene, J gene, CDR3 DNA, CDR3 protein. D genes are given only for firm matches. Each size is once, few, many or a size class.

TRBV20-1	many	NA	TRBJ1-1	TGCAGTGCTAGACGTCGGGTAGGGACTGAAGCTTTCTTT	CSARRRVGTEAFF
TRBV4-3	many	TRBD2	TRBJ2-3	TGCGCCAGCAGCCAAGAATGGGGACTAGGCACAGATACGCAGTATTTT	CASSQEWGLGTDTQYF
TRBV7-8	few	NA	TRBJ2-7	TGTGCCAGCAGCTTAATGTGGGGGCCTGGGGAACAGTACTTC	CASSLMWGPGEQYF
TRBV7-3	many	TRBD2	TRBJ2-3	TGTGCCAGCAGCTTATTCGGTAGCGGGAGTTTCACAGATACGCAGTATTTT	CASSLFGSGSFTDTQYF
TRBV15	many	TRBD1	TRBJ2-5	TGTGCCACCAGCAGAACCGGGACAGGGGAGGTGAAAGAGACCCAGTACTTC	CATSRTGTGEVKETQYF
TRBV24-1	many	TRBD2	TRBJ2-5	TGTGCCACCAGTGGCGGGAGCCAAGAGACCCAGTACTTC	CATSGGSQETQYF
TRBV6-1	many	NA	TRBJ2-7	TGTGCCAGCAGTGAACATAGGACCTACGAGCAGTACTTC	CASSEHRTYEQYF
TRBV20-1	many	TRBD2	TRBJ2-7	TGCAGTGCTCAGGCGGGAGGACCCTACGAGCAGTACTTC	CSAQAGGPYEQYF
TRBV20-1	many	NA	TRBJ2-7	TGCAGTGCTAGAGAAACCATTTACGAGCAGTACTTC	CSARETIYEQYF
TRBV7-2	few	NA	TRBJ2-5	TGTGCCAGCAGCTCCACAACAGAGACCCAGTACTTC	CASSSTTETQYF